A single sample gave rise to the 30 T cell receptor beta chains below, sequenced in a study of T cells in Graves' hyperthyroidism and ophthalmopathy. RNA transcripts yielded amplified TCR beta CDR3 regions. First-round RT-PCR targeting the TCR CDR3 was performed with the HTBI primer set. MiXCR, applied by TCRdb to the multiplex PCR reads, yields one record per CDR3 protein. The table records fewer than 750,000 distinct CDR3 sequences, more than 14% of them present only once. The sequenced sample was blood. The receptor set was obtained from a woman aged 45-60 years with Graves' ophthalmopathy.

This clonotype was seen repeatedly, ten times or more. This chain joins TRBV5-1 and TRBJ1-4, with 11 bases fitting TRBD1. V trimming: 0 bases; J trimming: 7 bases; junction bases outside the gene matches: 2. CDR1 and CDR2 from the germline V gene are SGHRS and YFSETQ. The CDR3 totals 15 residues. CDR3 nucleotide sequence: TGCGCCAGCAGCTTGGCCGGGACAGGGGGTGAAAAACTGTTTTTT. Translation gives CASSLAGTGGEKLFF.

Many counts were recorded for this clonotype. The rearrangement joins TRBV12-3 or TRBV12-4 to TRBJ1-1; TRBD1 matches 11 bases. With 5 bases clipped from V and 5 bases from J, the junction kept 1 base outside the gene matches. This CDR3 region has 13 residues. CDR3 region: CASSGQGATEAFF. CDR3 DNA sequence: TGTGCCAGCAGTGGACAGGGGGCTACTGAAGCTTTCTTT.

This clonotype was recorded many times. This chain uses TRBV20-1 with TRBJ2-3; D remains ambiguous. Germline CDR1 reads DFQATT; CDR2 reads SNEGSKA (reference sequence). V was cut by 2 bases and J by 2 bases, with 14 bases left in between. The CDR3 totals 15 residues. The CDR3 DNA sequence: TGCAGTGCTAGATCGTTACCTCCCCCCACAGATACGCAGTATTTT. Protein product: CSARSLPPPTDTQYF.

The genes are TRBV27 and TRBJ1-1; no reliable D call. V gave up 5 bases and J gave up 10 bases, with 14 bases separating them. Germline V lookup: CDR1 MNHEY, CDR2 SMNVEV (reference sequence). This CDR3 has 12 amino acids. CDR3 protein: CASSTLTERAFF. Here the CDR3 DNA reads TGTGCCAGCAGTACCCTGACGGAAAGAGCTTTCTTT.

The chain recombines TRBV10-3 with TRBJ1-6, with D perhaps matching TRBD1 (5 bases). Germline V gene sequence: CDR1 ENHRY, CDR2 SYGVKD. This CDR3 has 15 amino acids. The V end lost 11 bases, the J end lost 10 bases, and 24 bases lay between the germline ends. CDR3 loop: CAPQHRPRKSSPLHF. CDR3 in DNA: TGTGCCCCCCAGCACAGGCCAAGGAAATCGTCACCCCTCCACTTT.

This clonotype was recorded many times. The rearrangement joins TRBV7-8 to TRBJ1-5; D is undetermined. The germline CDR1 and CDR2 sequences are SGHVS and FQNEAQ. The V gene lost 5 bases and the J gene lost 2 bases, with 22 bases spanning the gap. The CDR3 is made up of 18 amino acids. The CDR3 bases are TGTGCCAGCAGCAGGCTAAGGGCGGCACGGTTGGGCAATCAGCCCCAGCATTTT. Translating it yields CASSRLRAARLGNQPQHF. Complete variable domain (other parts from reference TRBV7-8 and TRBJ1-5): GAGVSQSPRYKVAKRGQDVALRCDPISGHVSLFWYQQALGQGPEFLTYFQNEAQLDKSGLPSDRFFAERPEGSVSTLKIQRTQQEDSAVYLCASSRLRAARLGNQPQHFGDGTRLSIL.

The J gene is TRBJ1-6, the V gene TRBV7-8; D possibly corresponds to TRBD1 (6 bases). The length of the CDR3 is 13 residues. Germline V gene sequence: CDR1 SGHVS, CDR2 FQNEAQ. V shed 7 bases and J shed 7 bases, with 11 bases lying between them. In DNA form, the CDR3 reads TGTGCCAGCACAGTAGGGGGGAATTCACCCCTCCACTTT. Translation gives CASTVGGNSPLHF.

The chain links TRBV5-5 to TRBJ2-3; 7 nucleotides align to TRBD2. CDR1 and CDR2 (germline): SGHKS, YYEKEE (reference sequence). The J segment lost 7 bases and the V segment lost 1 base, leaving 3 bases of the junction unmatched. The CDR3 contains 13 residues. CDR3 DNA sequence: TGTGCCAGCAGCTTGCCTAGCGGAAATACGCAGTATTTT. Encoded protein: CASSLPSGNTQYF.

This clonotype was counted at least ten times. The chain employs TRBV4-2 and TRBJ2-2; TRBD1 might be the D (5 bases). The length of the CDR3 is 16 residues. With 4 bases removed from V and 0 bases from J, the gap between germline ends came to 12 bases. The germline CDR1 and CDR2 sequences are LGHNA and YNFKEQ. Here the CDR3 reads CASSLNPRANTGELFF. CDR3 nucleotides: TGTGCCAGCAGCCTTAATCCCAGGGCGAACACCGGGGAGCTGTTTTTT.

This clonotype has ten or more counts. The chain recombines TRBV10-1 with TRBJ2-7; D is unclear. The V end lost 7 bases, the J end lost 2 bases, and 12 bases lay between the germline ends. The CDR3 runs 13 residues. Germline CDR1 WNHNN, CDR2 SYGVQD (reference sequence). CDR3 protein: CASNSSSAYEQYF. CDR3 bases: TGCGCCAGCAACAGTAGCTCGGCCTACGAGCAGTACTTC.

This clonotype was seen a few times. The rearrangement uses TRBV12-3 or TRBV12-4 and TRBJ1-5, with unresolved D. Trimming shortened V by 1 base and J by 4 bases, and 14 bases separated the two germline ends. This CDR3 is built from 16 residues. This CDR3 is CASSLGAFAGNQPQHF. The CDR3 DNA sequence: TGTGCCAGCAGTTTAGGGGCATTCGCGGGGAATCAGCCCCAGCATTTT.

Only a few counts were recorded for this clonotype. This may arise from a read error, as a much more abundant clone is one base away. The rearrangement uses TRBV20-1 and TRBJ1-2; D might be TRBD1 (5 bases). Germline V gene data show CDR1 as DFQATT and CDR2 as SNEGSKA (reference sequence). The CDR3 loop spans 12 amino acids. Trimming shortened V by 3 bases and J by 3 bases, and 8 bases separated the two germline ends. The CDR3 sequence is CSARGGDYGYTF. The CDR3 DNA reads as TGCAGTGCTAGGGGGGGGGACTATGGCTACACCTTC.

This clonotype was detected many times. The chain has TRBV29-1 and TRBJ2-7; 9 bases line up with TRBD2. The CDR3 consists of 14 residues. V shed 4 bases and J 0 bases; nucleotides not matched to a gene: 4. Germline-derived CDR1 and CDR2 are SQVTM and ANQGSEA. CDR3 DNA sequence: TGCAGCGTTGGGCTAGCGGGGATCTCCTACGAGCAGTACTTC. Translation gives CSVGLAGISYEQYF.

This clonotype was recorded a few times. The rearrangement joins TRBV7-2 to TRBJ2-7; D gene unclear. Germline CDR1 SGHTA, CDR2 FQGNSA. Deletions cut 1 base from V and 2 bases from J, with 12 bases between. The CDR3 totals 15 residues. In DNA, the CDR3 is TGTGCCAGCAGCTTAGTTAGGATTTCCCCCTACGAGCAGTACTTC. Translating gives CASSLVRISPYEQYF.

This clonotype was found a few times. J is TRBJ1-5 and V is TRBV6-1; D is undetermined. Germline values: CDR1 MNHNS, CDR2 SASEGT. The CDR3 contains 14 residues. The germline V and J ends were trimmed by 7 bases and 5 bases, with 15 bases remaining between them. The CDR3 region has the DNA TGTGCCAGCACAAGAGCGGGTACGGATCAGCCCCAGCATTTT. Amino acid sequence: CASTRAGTDQPQHF.

The CDR3 protein is CASGHTMGLYEQYF. The CDR3 DNA is TGTGCCAGCGGACATACCATGGGTCTCTACGAGCAGTACTTC. V gene TRBV3-1 combines with J gene TRBJ2-7, with D perhaps TRBD1 (5 bases). The germline V and J ends were trimmed by 8 bases and 3 bases, with 17 bases remaining between them. The CDR3 sequence is 14 residues long. Germline V gives CDR1 LGHDT, CDR2 YNNKEL (reference sequence).

This clonotype has ten or more counts. The chain carries TRBV12-3 or TRBV12-4 and TRBJ2-5, with 12 bases fitting TRBD2. V lost 8 bases, J lost 2 bases, and 6 bases stayed unmatched. This CDR3 spans 15 amino acids. The CDR3 DNA reads TGTGCCAGCGGCTATCTAGCGGGAGGGCAAGAGACCCAGTACTTC. Its protein product is CASGYLAGGQETQYF.

This clonotype was seen repeatedly, ten times or more. This rearrangement joins TRBV7-9 to TRBJ2-3; TRBD2 matches at 7 bases. The J segment lost 9 bases and the V segment lost 4 bases, leaving 16 bases of the junction unmatched. CDR1 and CDR2 from the germline V gene are SEHNR and FQNEAQ (reference sequence). The CDR3 sequence is 16 residues long. CDR3 loop: CASSSDHRDYRSTQYF. In DNA, the CDR3 is TGTGCCAGCAGCTCCGACCATCGGGACTACCGAAGCACGCAGTATTTT.

This clonotype was recorded many times. This chain links TRBV20-1 with TRBJ2-7; 9 nucleotides match TRBD1. The germline gives CDR1 DFQATT, CDR2 SNEGSKA (reference sequence). The ends lost 5 bases at V and 5 bases at J; junction bases unmatched: 10. CDR3 length: 14 amino acids. CDR3 nucleotide sequence: TGCAGTGCTCGAGGGACAGGGAATTTGGACGAGCAGTACTTC. Translation: CSARGTGNLDEQYF.

This clonotype was seen once. The chain recombines TRBV7-2 with TRBJ2-5; 11 positions agree with TRBD2. J gave up 5 bases and V 5 bases, and 7 bases lay outside the gene matches. Germline values: CDR1 SGHTA, CDR2 FQGNSA. CDR3 size: 15 residues. For the CDR3, the DNA is TGTGCCAGCAGCCCTAGCGGGAGGTTTGGGGAGACCCAGTACTTC. Residues: CASSPSGRFGETQYF.

This clonotype was recorded many times. This chain links TRBV10-3 with TRBJ2-5; a possible D gene is TRBD2 (5 bases). Deletions cut 0 bases from V and 5 bases from J, with 10 bases between. Germline V CDR1 and CDR2: ENHRY, SYGVKD. The CDR3 is 14 residues long. CDR3 coding DNA: TGTGCCATCAGTGAGTCTGGGGAGCCGGAGACCCAGTACTTC. Translating it yields CAISESGEPETQYF.

This clonotype appeared many times. The chain is built from TRBV7-3 and TRBJ2-2; D uncertain. The CDR3 has 14 amino acids. Germline assignment: CDR1 SGHTA and CDR2 FQGTGA. V was clipped by 4 bases and J by 5 bases, with 11 bases between them. CDR3 in amino acids: CASSSLGGTGELFF. CDR3 DNA sequence: TGTGCCAGCAGCTCCCTGGGTGGAACCGGGGAGCTGTTTTTT.

This clonotype was seen repeatedly, ten times or more. This chain connects TRBV7-3 to TRBJ2-7; no clear D gene. The CDR3 has 15 residues. The germline V gene has CDR1 SGHTA and CDR2 FQGTGA. Trimming pared 1 base from V and 4 bases from J, leaving 14 bases between. The CDR3 reads CASSLRGGALYEQYF. The CDR3 DNA follows: TGTGCCAGCAGCTTAAGGGGTGGCGCTTTGTACGAGCAGTACTTC.

This chain connects TRBV24-1 to TRBJ2-1, with 15 bases identical to TRBD2. From germline, CDR1 is KGHDR and CDR2 SFDVKD. There are 18 residues in the CDR3. After removal of 4 bases from V and 4 bases from J, the junction contained 7 bases not matched to a gene. The CDR3 DNA follows: TGTGCCACCAGTGACCGGGGACTAGCGGGAGGACCGTACAATGAGCAGTTCTTC. The encoded protein is CATSDRGLAGGPYNEQFF.

The table lists this clonotype with many counts. The rearrangement uses TRBV2 and TRBJ1-2; D gene ambiguous. V dropped 3 bases and J dropped 2 bases, with 7 bases sitting between them. CDR1 is SNHLY and CDR2 is FYNNEI in the germline V gene. CDR3 size: 13 residues. The CDR3 reads CASSDAANYGYTF. DNA of the CDR3: TGTGCCAGCAGTGATGCAGCCAACTATGGCTACACCTTC.

Ten or more counts support this clonotype. This chain uses TRBV6-2 or TRBV6-3 with TRBJ1-2; TRBD1 matches 7 bases. V was pared by 6 bases and J by 5 bases, with 9 bases of the junction left unmatched. This CDR3 has 14 amino acids. From germline, CDR1 is MNHEY and CDR2 SVGEGT. CDR3 coding DNA: TGTGCCAGCAGACGCACAGGGGTTCGGTATGGCTACACCTTC. Encoded protein: CASRRTGVRYGYTF.

This clonotype was recorded many times. The chain employs TRBV30 and TRBJ1-6; 8 bases fit TRBD1. This CDR3 spans 16 amino acids. With 3 bases clipped from V and 8 bases from J, the junction kept 12 bases outside the gene matches. Germline assignment: CDR1 GTSNPN and CDR2 SVGIG (reference sequence). As DNA, the CDR3 is TGTGCCTGGAGCAGGATCGGACAGGGATTTGATTCACCCCTCCACTTT. It translates to CAWSRIGQGFDSPLHF.

The chain couples TRBV5-1 to TRBJ2-4, with 7 bases aligning to TRBD1. CDR1 SGHRS and CDR2 YFSETQ come from the germline V gene. V was pared by 2 bases and J by 4 bases, with 9 bases of the junction left unmatched. This CDR3 has 16 amino acids. The CDR3 reads CASSFTTGVDKNIQYF. In DNA, the CDR3 is TGCGCCAGCAGCTTCACCACAGGGGTAGATAAAAACATTCAGTACTTC.

The chain links TRBV5-1 to TRBJ2-1; 8 bases fit TRBD2. The germline V gene encodes CDR1 SGHRS and CDR2 YFSETQ. With V trimmed by 5 bases and J by 4 bases, 5 bases remained unmatched. The CDR3 sequence is 14 residues long. CDR3 bases: TGCGCCAGCAGACCTACTAGCGGTTACAATGAGCAGTTCTTC. This gives the protein CASRPTSGYNEQFF.

This clonotype was recorded many times. The CDR3 region is CASSRAGIDTEAFF. CDR3 DNA: TGTGCCAGCAGTCGAGCAGGTATCGACACTGAAGCTTTCTTT. V is TRBV7-9 and J is TRBJ1-1, with no clear D. Germline CDR1 and CDR2: SEHNR and FQNEAQ (reference sequence). Trimming removed 6 bases at V and 3 bases at J, with 14 bases between. This CDR3 contains 14 residues.